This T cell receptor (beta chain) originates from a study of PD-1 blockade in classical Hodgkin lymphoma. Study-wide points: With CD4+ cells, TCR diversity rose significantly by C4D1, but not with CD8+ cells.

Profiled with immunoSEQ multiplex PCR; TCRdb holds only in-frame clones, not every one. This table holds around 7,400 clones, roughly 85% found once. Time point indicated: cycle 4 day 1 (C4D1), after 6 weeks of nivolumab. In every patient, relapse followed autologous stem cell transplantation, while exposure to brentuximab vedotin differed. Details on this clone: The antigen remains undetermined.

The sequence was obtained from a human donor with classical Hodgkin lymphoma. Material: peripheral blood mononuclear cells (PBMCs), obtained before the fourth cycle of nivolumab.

The CDR3 sequence: CSGGPAGNYGYTF. The CDR3, as DNA: TGCAGCGGGGGTCCGGCAGGCAACTATGGCTACACCTTC. The V and J genes are TRBV29-1 and TRBJ1-2; no firm D call. Germline assignment: CDR1 SQVTM and CDR2 ANQGSEA. Trimming removed 7 bases at V and 2 bases at J, with 14 bases between. The CDR3 totals 13 residues.